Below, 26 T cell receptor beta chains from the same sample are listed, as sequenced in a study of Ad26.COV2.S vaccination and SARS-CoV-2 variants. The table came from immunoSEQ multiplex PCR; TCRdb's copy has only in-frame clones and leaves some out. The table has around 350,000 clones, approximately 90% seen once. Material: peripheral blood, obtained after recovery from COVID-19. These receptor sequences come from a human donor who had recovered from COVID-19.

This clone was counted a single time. The CDR3 loop is CASSSNRGHDTEAFF. In DNA, the CDR3 is TGTGCCAGCAGCTCTAACAGGGGGCATGACACTGAAGCTTTCTTT. This chain uses TRBV7-6 with TRBJ1-1, with TRBD1 matching 9 bases. After removal of 4 bases from V and 3 bases from J, the junction contained 6 bases not matched to a gene. Germline assignment: CDR1 SGHVS and CDR2 FNYEAQ. The CDR3 totals 15 residues.

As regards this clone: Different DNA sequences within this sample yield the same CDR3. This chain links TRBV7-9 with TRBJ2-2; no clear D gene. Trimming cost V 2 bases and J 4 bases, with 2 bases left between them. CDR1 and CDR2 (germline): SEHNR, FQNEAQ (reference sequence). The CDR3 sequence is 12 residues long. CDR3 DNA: TGTGCCAGCAGCTTAAGCACCGGGGAGCTGTTTTTT. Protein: CASSLSTGELFF.

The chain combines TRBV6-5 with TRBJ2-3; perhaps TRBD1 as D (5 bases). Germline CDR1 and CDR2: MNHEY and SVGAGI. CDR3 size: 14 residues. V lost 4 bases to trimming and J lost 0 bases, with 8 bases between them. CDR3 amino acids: CASSSDISTDTQYF. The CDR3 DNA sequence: TGTGCCAGCAGTTCGGACATTAGCACAGATACGCAGTATTTT.

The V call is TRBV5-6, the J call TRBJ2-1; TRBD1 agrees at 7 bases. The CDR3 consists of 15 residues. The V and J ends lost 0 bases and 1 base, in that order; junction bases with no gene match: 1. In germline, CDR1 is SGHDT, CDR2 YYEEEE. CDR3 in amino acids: CASSLGQGSYNEQFF. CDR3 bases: TGTGCCAGCAGCTTGGGACAGGGATCCTACAATGAGCAGTTCTTC. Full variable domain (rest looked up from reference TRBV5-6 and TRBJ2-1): DAGVTQSPTHLIKTRGQQVTLRCSPKSGHDTVSWYQQALGQGPQFIFQYYEEEERQRGNFPDRFSGHQFPNYSSELNVNALLLGDSALYLCASSLGQGSYNEQFFGPGTRLTVL.

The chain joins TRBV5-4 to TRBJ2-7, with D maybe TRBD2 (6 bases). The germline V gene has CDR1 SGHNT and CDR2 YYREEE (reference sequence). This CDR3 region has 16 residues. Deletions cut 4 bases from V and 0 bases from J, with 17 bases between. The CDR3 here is CASSRGGVADSYEQYF. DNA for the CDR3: TGTGCCAGCAGCCGGGGCGGGGTAGCAGACTCCTACGAGCAGTACTTC.

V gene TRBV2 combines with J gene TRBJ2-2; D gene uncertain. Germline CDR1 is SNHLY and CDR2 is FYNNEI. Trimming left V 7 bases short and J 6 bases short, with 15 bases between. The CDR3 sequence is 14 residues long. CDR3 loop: CASKTKDGAGELFF. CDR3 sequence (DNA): TGTGCCAGCAAAACGAAGGATGGGGCCGGGGAGCTGTTTTTT.

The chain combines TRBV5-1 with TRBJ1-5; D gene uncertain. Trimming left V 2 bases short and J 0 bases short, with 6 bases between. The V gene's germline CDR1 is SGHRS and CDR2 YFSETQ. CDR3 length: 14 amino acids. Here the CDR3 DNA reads TGCGCCAGCAGCTTCGGGGATAGCAATCAGCCCCAGCATTTT. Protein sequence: CASSFGDSNQPQHF.

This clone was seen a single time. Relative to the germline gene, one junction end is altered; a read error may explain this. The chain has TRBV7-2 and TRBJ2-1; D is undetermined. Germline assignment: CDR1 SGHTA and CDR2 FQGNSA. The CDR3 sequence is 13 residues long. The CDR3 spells CASSLGSHNEQFF. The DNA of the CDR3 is TGTGCCAGCAGCTTAGGCTCCCACAATGAGCAGTTCTTC. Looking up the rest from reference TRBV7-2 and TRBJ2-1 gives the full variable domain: GAGVSQSPSNKVTEKGKDVELRCDPISGHTALYWYRQSLGQGLEFLIYFQGNSAPDKSGLPSDRFSAERTGGSVSTLTIQRTQQEDSAVYLCASSLGSHNEQFFGPGTRLTVL.

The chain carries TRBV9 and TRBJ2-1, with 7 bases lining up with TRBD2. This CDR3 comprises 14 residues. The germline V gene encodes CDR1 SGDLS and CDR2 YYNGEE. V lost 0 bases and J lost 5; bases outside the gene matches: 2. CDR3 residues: CASSVAGGHNEQFF. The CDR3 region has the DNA TGTGCCAGCAGCGTAGCGGGGGGACACAATGAGCAGTTCTTC.

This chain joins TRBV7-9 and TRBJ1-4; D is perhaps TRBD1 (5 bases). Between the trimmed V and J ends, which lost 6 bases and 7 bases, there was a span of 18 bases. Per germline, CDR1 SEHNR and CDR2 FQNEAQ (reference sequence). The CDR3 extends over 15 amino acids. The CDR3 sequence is CASSETEVMREKLFF. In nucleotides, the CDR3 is TGTGCCAGCAGTGAGACAGAAGTTATGCGTGAAAAACTGTTTTTT.

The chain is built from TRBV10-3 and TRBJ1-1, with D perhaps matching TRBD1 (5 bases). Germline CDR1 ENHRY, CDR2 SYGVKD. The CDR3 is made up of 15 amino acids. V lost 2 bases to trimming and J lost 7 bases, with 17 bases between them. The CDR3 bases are TGTGCCATCAGTGAGGGGACCTCGGGGCGGGGTGAAGCTTTCTTT. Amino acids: CAISEGTSGRGEAFF.

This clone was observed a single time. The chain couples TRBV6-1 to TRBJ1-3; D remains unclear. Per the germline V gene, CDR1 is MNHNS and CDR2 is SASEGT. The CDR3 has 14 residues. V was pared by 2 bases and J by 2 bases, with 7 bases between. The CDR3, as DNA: TGTGCCAGCAGTGAACGAGGACCTGGAAACACCATATATTTT. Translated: CASSERGPGNTIYF.

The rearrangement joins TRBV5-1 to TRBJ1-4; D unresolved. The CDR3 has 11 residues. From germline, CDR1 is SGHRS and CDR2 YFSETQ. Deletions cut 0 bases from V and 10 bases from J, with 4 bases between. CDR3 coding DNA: TGCGCCAGCAGCTTGGAAGGAAAACTGTTTTTT. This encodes CASSLEGKLFF.

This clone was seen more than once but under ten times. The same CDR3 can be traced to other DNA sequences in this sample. CDR3 in DNA: TGTGCCAGCAGAGACAGGGGCTACGAGCAGTACTTC. Protein: CASRDRGYEQYF. V and J are TRBV2 and TRBJ2-7; 8 nucleotides align to TRBD1. Per the germline V gene, CDR1 is SNHLY and CDR2 is FYNNEI. With V trimmed by 6 bases and J by 3 bases, 1 base remained unmatched. The CDR3 contains 12 residues.

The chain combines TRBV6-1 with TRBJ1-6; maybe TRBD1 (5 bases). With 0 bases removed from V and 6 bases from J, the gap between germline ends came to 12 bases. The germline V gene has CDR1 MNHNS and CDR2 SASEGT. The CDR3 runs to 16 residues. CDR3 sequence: CASSEAPGRTNSPLHF. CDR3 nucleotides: TGTGCCAGCAGTGAAGCCCCGGGACGGACTAATTCACCCCTCCACTTT.

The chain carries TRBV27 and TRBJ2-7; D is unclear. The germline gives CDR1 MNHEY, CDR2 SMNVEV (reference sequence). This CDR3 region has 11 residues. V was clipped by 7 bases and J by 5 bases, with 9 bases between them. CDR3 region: CASKRGHEQYF. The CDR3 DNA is TGTGCCAGCAAGCGTGGGCACGAGCAGTACTTC.

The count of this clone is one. The CDR3 region is CASSPSTGPNEKLFF. The CDR3 DNA reads as TGTGCCAGCTCACCTTCGACAGGGCCTAATGAAAAACTGTTTTTT. V gene TRBV18 combines with J gene TRBJ1-4; 7 bases agree with TRBD1. V lost 3 bases, J lost 3 bases, and 4 bases stayed unmatched. Germline CDR1 KGHSH, CDR2 LQKENI. The CDR3 runs to 15 residues. The whole variable domain, remainder taken from reference TRBV18 and TRBJ1-4, is NAGVMQNPRHLVRRRGQEARLRCSPMKGHSHVYWYRQLPEEGLKFMVYLQKENIIDESGMPKERFSAEFPKEGPSILRIQQVVRGDSAAYFCASSPSTGPNEKLFFGSGTQLSVL.

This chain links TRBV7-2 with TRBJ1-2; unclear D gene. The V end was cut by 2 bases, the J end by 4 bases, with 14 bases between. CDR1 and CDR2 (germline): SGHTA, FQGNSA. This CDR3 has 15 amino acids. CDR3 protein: CASSLRRAPLYGYTF. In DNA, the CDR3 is TGTGCCAGCAGCTTAAGAAGGGCACCCCTCTATGGCTACACCTTC. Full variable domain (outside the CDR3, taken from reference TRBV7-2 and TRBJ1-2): GAGVSQSPSNKVTEKGKDVELRCDPISGHTALYWYRQSLGQGLEFLIYFQGNSAPDKSGLPSDRFSAERTGGSVSTLTIQRTQQEDSAVYLCASSLRRAPLYGYTFGSGTRLTVV.

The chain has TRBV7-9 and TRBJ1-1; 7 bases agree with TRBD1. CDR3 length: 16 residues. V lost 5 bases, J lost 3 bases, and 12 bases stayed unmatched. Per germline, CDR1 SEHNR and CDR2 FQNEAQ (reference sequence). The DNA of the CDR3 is TGTGCCAGCAGCCTCCGGACAGGAACAGGGGACACTGAAGCTTTCTTT. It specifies CASSLRTGTGDTEAFF.

The CDR3 here is CASSYSGQLNYGYTF. CDR3 coding DNA: TGTGCCAGCAGTTACTCGGGACAGCTTAACTATGGCTACACCTTC. The chain combines TRBV6-5 with TRBJ1-2, with TRBD1 identical over 7 bases. Per the germline V gene, CDR1 is MNHEY and CDR2 is SVGAGI. V shed 0 bases and J 1 base; nucleotides not matched to a gene: 2. The CDR3 length is 15 residues.

CDR3: CASSIRDVSSYEQYF. CDR3 in DNA: TGTGCCAGTAGTATTAGGGACGTCTCCTCCTACGAGCAGTACTTC. The chain uses TRBV19 and TRBJ2-7, with D perhaps TRBD1 or TRBD2 (5 bases each). Deletions cut 3 bases from V and 0 bases from J, with 12 bases between. The CDR3 sequence is 15 residues long. Germline CDR1 reads LNHDA; CDR2 reads SQIVND (reference sequence).

The CDR3 sequence: CASSQKQGFSYEQYF. CDR3 nucleotide sequence: TGCGCCAGCAGCCAAAAACAGGGGTTCTCCTACGAGCAGTACTTC. The genes are TRBV4-3 and TRBJ2-7; 7 bases line up with TRBD1. The CDR3 sequence is 15 residues long. Germline values: CDR1 LGHNA, CDR2 YSLEER. The ends lost 2 bases at V and 0 bases at J; junction bases unmatched: 4.

The CDR3 region has the DNA TGTGCCAGCAGTGAAGTGAAGAGCGAAGCTTTCTTT. It is translated as CASSEVKSEAFF. V is TRBV6-1 and J is TRBJ1-1; D is unclear. Germline V gene lookup returns CDR1 MNHNS and CDR2 SASEGT. Trimming left V 1 base short and J 8 bases short, with 8 bases between. This CDR3 comprises 12 residues.

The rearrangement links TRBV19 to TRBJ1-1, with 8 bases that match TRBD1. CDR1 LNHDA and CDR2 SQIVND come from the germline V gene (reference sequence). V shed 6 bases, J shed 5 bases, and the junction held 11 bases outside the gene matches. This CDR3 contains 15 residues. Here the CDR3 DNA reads TGTGCCAGTAGAGTCCCCTACAGGGGGGGTACTGAAGCTTTCTTT. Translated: CASRVPYRGGTEAFF.

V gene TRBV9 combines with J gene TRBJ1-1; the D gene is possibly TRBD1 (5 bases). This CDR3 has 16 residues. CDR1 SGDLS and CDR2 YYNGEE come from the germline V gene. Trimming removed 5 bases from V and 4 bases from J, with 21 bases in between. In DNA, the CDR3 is TGTGCCAGCAGTGATAACCAGAGTGGCGGGGGCACTGAAGCTTTCTTT. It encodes CASSDNQSGGGTEAFF.

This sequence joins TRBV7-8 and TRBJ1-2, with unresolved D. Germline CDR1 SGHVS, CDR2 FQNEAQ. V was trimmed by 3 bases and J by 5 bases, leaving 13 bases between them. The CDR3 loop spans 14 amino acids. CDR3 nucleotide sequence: TGTGCCAGCAGCTTGACCGGAGTGCGTTATGGCTACACCTTC. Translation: CASSLTGVRYGYTF.